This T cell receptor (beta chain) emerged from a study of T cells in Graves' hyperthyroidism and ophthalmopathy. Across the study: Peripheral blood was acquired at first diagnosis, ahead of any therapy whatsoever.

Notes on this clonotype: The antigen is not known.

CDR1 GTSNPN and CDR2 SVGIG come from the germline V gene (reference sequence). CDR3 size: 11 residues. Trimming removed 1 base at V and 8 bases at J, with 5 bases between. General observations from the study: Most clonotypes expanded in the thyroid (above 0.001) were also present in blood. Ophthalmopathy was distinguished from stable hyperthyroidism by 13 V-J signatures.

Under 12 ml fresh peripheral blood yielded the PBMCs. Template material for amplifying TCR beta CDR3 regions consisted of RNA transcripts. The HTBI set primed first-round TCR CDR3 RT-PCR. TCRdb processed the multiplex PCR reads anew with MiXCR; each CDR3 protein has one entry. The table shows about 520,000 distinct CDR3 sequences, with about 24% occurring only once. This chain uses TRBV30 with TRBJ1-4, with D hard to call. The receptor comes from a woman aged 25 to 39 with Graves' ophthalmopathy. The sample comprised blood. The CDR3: CAWSAREKLFF. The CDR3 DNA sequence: TGTGCCTGGAGTGCCAGAGAAAAACTGTTTTTT. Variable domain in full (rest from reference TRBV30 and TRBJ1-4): SQTIHQWPATLVQPVGSPLSLECTVEGTSNPNLYWYRQAAGRGLQLLFYSVGIGQISSEVPQNLSASRPQDRQFILSSKKLLLSDSGFYLCAWSAREKLFFGSGTQLSVL.